This T cell receptor (beta chain) comes out of a study of Ad26.COV2.S vaccination and SARS-CoV-2 variants. Study summary: Intramuscular Ad26.COV2.S doses were given once or twice, 56 days apart. Whole-study findings and limits: Vaccine and placebo groups showed comparable non-spike TCR breadth. The authors reported substantial breadth in spike-specific CD8+ and CD4+ T cell responses after vaccination.

This CDR3 contains 13 residues. CDR1 and CDR2 from the germline V gene are SQVTM and ANQGSEA. The V and J ends lost 2 bases and 3 bases respectively, with 8 bases between them. Notes on this clone: Its target is unknown.

Described treatment: about 20 received Ad26.COV2.S at low or high dose, single or two shots; several received placebo; per-sample allocation not given. Material that was analyzed had been drawn on day 63 after the first vaccine or placebo injection. Ad26 vector vaccine expressed Wuhan-strain SARS-CoV-2 spike. Sequencing was performed with immunoSEQ multiplex PCR; in TCRdb, only in-frame clones are kept and a portion is missing. This sample has hundreds of thousands of clones, with roughly nine tenths found just once. The genes are TRBV29-1 and TRBJ2-1, with a tentative D call TRBD2 (6 bases). This sequence was found in a person between 18 and 65 years old who received the Ad26.COV2.S COVID-19 vaccine or a placebo. The source was peripheral blood, collected in a trial of Ad26.COV2.S vaccine versus placebo. DNA for the CDR3: TGCAGCGTTGAAAGGACTAACTACAATGAGCAGTTCTTC. Its protein product is CSVERTNYNEQFF.